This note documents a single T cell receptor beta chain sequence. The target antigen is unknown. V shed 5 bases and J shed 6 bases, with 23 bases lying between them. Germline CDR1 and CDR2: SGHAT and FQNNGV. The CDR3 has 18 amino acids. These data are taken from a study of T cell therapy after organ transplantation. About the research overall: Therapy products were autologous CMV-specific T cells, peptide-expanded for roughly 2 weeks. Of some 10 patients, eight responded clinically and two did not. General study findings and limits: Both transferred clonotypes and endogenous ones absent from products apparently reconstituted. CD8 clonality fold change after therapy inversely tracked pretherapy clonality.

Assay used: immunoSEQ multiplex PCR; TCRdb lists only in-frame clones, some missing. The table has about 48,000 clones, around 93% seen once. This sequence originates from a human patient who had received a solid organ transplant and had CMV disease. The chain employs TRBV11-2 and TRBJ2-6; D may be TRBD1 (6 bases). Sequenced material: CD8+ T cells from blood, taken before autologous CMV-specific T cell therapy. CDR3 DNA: TGTGCCAGCAGCCCGGCCAGGGGCAGGGGTATTCAGGCCAACGTCCTGACTTTC. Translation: CASSPARGRGIQANVLTF.